This TCR beta chain appears in the sequencing data of a study of read filtering for tumor transcriptome and immune sequencing. Study-wide points: This fraction held mixed bone marrow immune cells after CD138-negative sorting. Without single-read clonotypes, shared clonotype proportions correlated more between IR-seq and RNA-seq.

Trimming stripped 3 bases from V and 0 bases from J, with 17 bases between. Germline CDR1 is DFQATT and CDR2 is SNEGSKA (reference sequence). This CDR3 region has 16 residues. This library used roughly 430 ng RNA and molecular barcoded adaptors spanning alpha/delta and beta/gamma chains. TCRdb redid the calling of the reads with MiXCR, one entry per CDR3 protein. The sample shows about 39,000 distinct CDR3 sequences, approximately 15% of them seen only once. Many counts were recorded for this clonotype. Its antigen is currently unknown. Sequenced input: a population of CD138-negative cells sorted from bone marrow. This TCR came from a donor at least 40 years old with multiple myeloma. The V gene is TRBV20-1, the J gene TRBJ1-1; weak D call: TRBD1 (5 bases). CDR3 sequence: CSARTAFLFMNTEAFF. As DNA, the CDR3 is TGCAGTGCTAGGACAGCCTTTTTGTTTATGAACACTGAAGCTTTCTTT.